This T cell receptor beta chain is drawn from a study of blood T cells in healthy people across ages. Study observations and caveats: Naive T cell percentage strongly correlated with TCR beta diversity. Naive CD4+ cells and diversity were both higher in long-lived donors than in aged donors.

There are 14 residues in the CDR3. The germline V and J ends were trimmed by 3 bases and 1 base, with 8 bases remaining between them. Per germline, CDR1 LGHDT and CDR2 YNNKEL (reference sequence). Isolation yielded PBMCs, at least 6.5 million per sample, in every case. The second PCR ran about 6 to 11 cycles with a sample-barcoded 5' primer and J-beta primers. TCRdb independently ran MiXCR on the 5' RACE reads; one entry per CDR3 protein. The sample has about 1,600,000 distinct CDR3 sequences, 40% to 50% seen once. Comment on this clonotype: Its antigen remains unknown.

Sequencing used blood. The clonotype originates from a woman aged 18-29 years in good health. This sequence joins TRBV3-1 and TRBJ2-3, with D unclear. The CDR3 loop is CASSHTKGTDTQYF. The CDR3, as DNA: TGTGCCAGCAGCCACACCAAAGGCACAGATACGCAGTATTTT.